A selection of T cell receptor beta chains follows, all from one sample in a study of T cells in Graves' hyperthyroidism and ophthalmopathy. TCRdb used MiXCR to reprocess the multiplex PCR reads, holding one entry per CDR3 protein. The table includes some 600,000 distinct CDR3 sequences, 11% to 15% detected once. Sequencing used blood. These receptors were obtained from a young woman with Graves' hyperthyroidism that later progressed to Graves' ophthalmopathy. The CDR3 runs from the conserved cysteine through the conserved F or W.

TRBV2	TRBJ2-1	18	CASSESPLFEGGNNEQFF
TRBV7-2	TRBJ1-1	18	CASSLALRDRGFHTEAFF
TRBV15	TRBJ1-5	13	CATSRDLTGPQHF
TRBV5-4	TRBJ2-1	12	CASSYVSDKQFF
TRBV3-1	TRBJ2-5	16	CASSQVQGFGQETQYF
TRBV12-3/TRBV12-4	TRBJ2-7	12	CASSLSAIEQYF
TRBV12-3/TRBV12-4	TRBJ2-5	15	CASSRRDRGQETQYF
TRBV12-3/TRBV12-4	TRBJ2-2	16	CASSSNRWGVSGELFF
TRBV11-2	TRBJ1-1	12	CASSPVNTEAFF
TRBV12-3/TRBV12-4	TRBJ1-1	14	CASSLGGSGTEAFF
TRBV30	TRBJ2-1	17	CAWSVLGGHWAGNEQFF
TRBV29-1	TRBJ2-2	17	CSVEAVRTSGSPGELFF
TRBV27	TRBJ2-3	14	CASSWTGRTDTQYF
TRBV6-1	TRBJ2-1	16	CASRTLRFSSYNEQFF
TRBV19	TRBJ2-2	19	CASSIGLAGGRHNTGELFF
TRBV12-3/TRBV12-4	TRBJ1-4	14	CASTGGAVFEKLFF
TRBV7-6	TRBJ2-3	16	CASSPRTSGTTDTQYF
TRBV2	TRBJ2-3	14	CASYGTFSTDTQYF
TRBV28	TRBJ2-2	16	CASSSQAAGQRGELFF
TRBV11-3	TRBJ2-1	17	CASSLDSPTLSYNEQFF
TRBV19	TRBJ1-2	15	CASSIVQSEIYGYTF
TRBV12-3/TRBV12-4	TRBJ2-5	15	CASSWGTGGQETQYF
TRBV2	TRBJ2-7	14	CASSPYRDSYEQYF
TRBV30	TRBJ1-2	12	CACCSPFYGYTF
TRBV12-5	TRBJ1-1	14	CASGLAGGNTEAFF
TRBV14	TRBJ2-5	16	CASSPGLTATQETQYF
TRBV30	TRBJ1-4	13	CASPGPVLEKLFF
TRBV7-9	TRBJ2-1	18	CASSLVLAGGRLFNEQFF
TRBV7-8	TRBJ1-1	14	CASNYQGGSSKAFF
TRBV10-2	TRBJ1-2	14	CASSERRTNYGYTF
TRBV7-9	TRBJ2-3	16	CASSSPRDGRTDTQYF
TRBV6-6	TRBJ1-5	14	CASSYSAVGQPQHF
TRBV11-1	TRBJ2-5	14	CASSTMEGQETQYF
TRBV11-2	TRBJ2-5	18	CASSYGTSGRPIQETQYF
TRBV7-2	TRBJ2-1	17	CASSLARGSGRSNEQFF
TRBV12-3/TRBV12-4	TRBJ2-1	16	CASSLFGTGTYNEQFF
TRBV20-1	TRBJ2-3	14	CSETDRMGTDTQYF
TRBV9	TRBJ1-1	15	CASSGTGTLDTEAFF
TRBV18	TRBJ2-5	16	CASSPPRQGMGETQYF
TRBV19	TRBJ2-1	13	CASIGGPGGEQFF
TRBV20-1	TRBJ2-7	14	CSARQSGLSYEQYF
TRBV12-3/TRBV12-4	TRBJ1-2	14	CASSRLTGAGGYTF
TRBV5-8	TRBJ2-5	14	CASNRRMGQETQYF
TRBV19	TRBJ1-2	15	CASSIIRGLDYGYTF
TRBV2	TRBJ2-7	10	CASQAEEQYF
TRBV28	TRBJ2-1	14	CASSFAGLEDEQFF
TRBV12-3/TRBV12-4	TRBJ2-1	13	CASSQQGFNEQFF
TRBV6-1	TRBJ1-1	10	CASGVPEAFF
TRBV7-2	TRBJ2-7	16	CASSLGGALAGIQQYF
TRBV11-2	TRBJ2-1	11	CASSLGTEQFF
TRBV18	TRBJ1-1	14	CASSLKFVNTEAFF
TRBV11-2	TRBJ2-7	17	CASSYSGTSGRDNEQYF
TRBV20-1	TRBJ1-2	15	CSASQESQASYGYTF
TRBV30	TRBJ1-2	13	CAWSVNTNYGYTF
TRBV6-1	TRBJ1-2	13	CASSEGTVQGYTF
TRBV20-1	TRBJ2-1	16	CSAREGTSGRYNEQFF
TRBV3-1	TRBJ2-7	15	CASSLRTYSSYEQYF
TRBV20-1	TRBJ1-1	15	CSAGGDLVSGTEAFF